These 20 T cell receptor beta chains were sequenced from one sample in a study of T cell changes during pregnancy in multiple sclerosis. TCRdb's table, derived via immunoSEQ multiplex PCR, lists solely in-frame clones and lacks some. In the table there are about 70,000 clones, approximately 94% of which are singletons. This specimen consisted of peripheral blood, obtained in the third trimester of pregnancy. Every receptor here comes from a female donor with multiple sclerosis, enrolled in a pregnancy study.

J is TRBJ2-3 and V is TRBV4-3; 8 bases agree with TRBD1. With 3 bases clipped from V and 7 bases from J, the junction kept 15 bases outside the gene matches. This CDR3 region has 17 residues. Germline CDR1 is LGHNA and CDR2 is YSLEER. CDR3 sequence (DNA): TGCGCCAGCAGCCATGGATTATCAGGACAGGGAAGAAATACGCAGTATTTT. This encodes CASSHGLSGQGRNTQYF.

The V and J genes are TRBV6-5 and TRBJ1-2; D is unclear. CDR1 MNHEY and CDR2 SVGAGI come from the germline V gene. V lost 0 bases and J 1 base, leaving 6 bases between the germline ends. The CDR3 has 14 amino acids. The CDR3 nucleotides read TGTGCCAGCAGTTACTCGATTAGTAACTATGGCTACACCTTC. The encoded protein is CASSYSISNYGYTF.

This clone showed up just once. The chain combines TRBV5-1 with TRBJ2-7; D gene unclear. V lost 0 bases and J lost 3, with 7 bases in between. CDR3 length: 13 amino acids. Germline values: CDR1 SGHRS, CDR2 YFSETQ. CDR3: CASSLGAGYEQYF. DNA of the CDR3: TGCGCCAGCAGCTTGGGCGCAGGCTACGAGCAGTACTTC. Full variable domain (missing parts from reference TRBV5-1 and TRBJ2-7): KAGVTQTPRYLIKTRGQQVTLSCSPISGHRSVSWYQQTPGQGLQFLFEYFSETQRNKGNFPGRFSGRQFSNSRSEMNVSTLELGDSALYLCASSLGAGYEQYFGPGTRLTVT.

This clone has only a few counts. J is TRBJ1-2 and V is TRBV7-2, with 7 bases that match TRBD1. The CDR3 is made up of 14 amino acids. CDR1 is SGHTA and CDR2 is FQGNSA in the germline V gene. V shed 5 bases, J shed 4 bases, and the junction held 7 bases outside the gene matches. The CDR3 loop is CASSTRDSPYGYTF. As DNA, the CDR3 is TGTGCCAGCAGCACCCGGGACAGCCCCTATGGCTACACCTTC. Drawing the rest from reference TRBV7-2 and TRBJ1-2, the complete variable domain is GAGVSQSPSNKVTEKGKDVELRCDPISGHTALYWYRQSLGQGLEFLIYFQGNSAPDKSGLPSDRFSAERTGGSVSTLTIQRTQQEDSAVYLCASSTRDSPYGYTFGSGTRLTVV.

The chain links TRBV19 to TRBJ1-2, with 7 bases that match TRBD1. Germline CDR1 reads LNHDA; CDR2 reads SQIVND (reference sequence). The CDR3 covers 13 residues. J lost 4 bases, V lost 10 bases, and 9 bases had no gene match. The CDR3 loop reads CATRQGLLYGYTF. The CDR3, as DNA: TGTGCCACCCGACAGGGACTCCTCTATGGCTACACCTTC.

The chain is built from TRBV9 and TRBJ2-1; 7 bases fit TRBD1. With 4 bases clipped from V and 1 base from J, the junction kept 8 bases outside the gene matches. The CDR3 runs 16 residues. The germline CDR1 and CDR2 sequences are SGDLS and YYNGEE. The CDR3 reads CASSPLSGQSYNEQFF. DNA of the CDR3: TGTGCCAGCAGCCCCTTATCGGGACAGTCCTACAATGAGCAGTTCTTC.

This rearrangement joins TRBV7-2 to TRBJ1-5; D is ambiguous. The V and J ends lost 1 base and 2 bases respectively, with 9 bases between them. CDR3 length: 15 residues. CDR1 and CDR2 (germline): SGHTA, FQGNSA. DNA for the CDR3: TGTGCCAGCAGCTTAGGGTCTGGCCGCAATCAGCCCCAGCATTTT. It specifies CASSLGSGRNQPQHF.

V is TRBV5-4 and J is TRBJ2-7, with D perhaps matching TRBD2 (6 bases). There are 15 residues in the CDR3. V lost 5 bases, J lost 0 bases, and 15 bases lay in between. Per the germline V gene, CDR1 is SGHNT and CDR2 is YYREEE (reference sequence). As DNA, the CDR3 is TGTGCCAGCAGTCCGAGTCGGGGACTCTCCTACGAGCAGTACTTC. Its protein product is CASSPSRGLSYEQYF.

This clone was found once. The V gene is TRBV29-1, the J gene TRBJ1-2, with D perhaps TRBD1 (6 bases). The CDR3 length is 15 residues. The ends were cut back, 0 bases at V and 2 bases at J, with 13 bases in the middle. Germline V gives CDR1 SQVTM, CDR2 ANQGSEA. CDR3 bases: TGCAGCGTTGAAGAGGGGAGGGGGTTGAACTATGGCTACACCTTC. It is translated as CSVEEGRGLNYGYTF.

The V and J genes are TRBV19 and TRBJ1-1, with 9 nucleotides matching TRBD1. The junction had 7 bases not matched to a gene; V was cut back by 1 base and J by 4 bases. The V gene's germline CDR1 is LNHDA and CDR2 SQIVND (reference sequence). CDR3 length: 16 residues. The CDR3 DNA reads TGTGCCAGTAGTATAGCAGGTAGACAGGGGGGCACTGAAGCTTTCTTT. It translates to CASSIAGRQGGTEAFF.

The chain employs TRBV11-2 and TRBJ1-6; D not certain. V lost 3 bases and J lost 5, with 8 bases in between. Per germline, CDR1 SGHAT and CDR2 FQNNGV. CDR3 length: 14 amino acids. In DNA, the CDR3 is TGTGCCAGCAGCTTTGGAGTGAATAATTCACCCCTCCACTTT. Translating it yields CASSFGVNNSPLHF.

This clone came up once. The chain recombines TRBV11-2 with TRBJ1-3; no definite D call. Germline CDR1 is SGHAT and CDR2 is FQNNGV. The CDR3 contains 15 residues. V lost 1 base, J lost 0 bases, and 7 bases lay in between. Here the CDR3 reads CASSLVLFSGNTIYF. The CDR3 region has the DNA TGTGCCAGCAGCTTAGTTCTTTTCTCTGGAAACACCATATATTTT.

This clone has more than one count but fewer than ten. The chain uses TRBV30 and TRBJ2-7, with 7 bases that match TRBD1. Trimming cost V 5 bases and J 0 bases; bases outside gene matches: 1. This CDR3 is built from 12 residues. Per the germline V gene, CDR1 is GTSNPN and CDR2 is SVGIG (reference sequence). CDR3 protein: CAWDRASYEQYF. The CDR3 coding sequence is TGTGCCTGGGACAGGGCCTCCTACGAGCAGTACTTC.

The chain carries TRBV5-6 and TRBJ2-7; TRBD2 agrees at 8 bases. Germline CDR1 SGHDT, CDR2 YYEEEE. J lost 2 bases, V lost 4 bases, and 8 bases had no gene match. CDR3 length: 15 residues. CDR3 bases: TGTGCCAGCAGCCCTCTGGCGGGGGGAGCCTACGAGCAGTACTTC. Protein product: CASSPLAGGAYEQYF. The entire variable domain, with the rest obtained from reference TRBV5-6 and TRBJ2-7, is as follows: DAGVTQSPTHLIKTRGQQVTLRCSPKSGHDTVSWYQQALGQGPQFIFQYYEEEERQRGNFPDRFSGHQFPNYSSELNVNALLLGDSALYLCASSPLAGGAYEQYFGPGTRLTVT.

The chain employs TRBV11-2 and TRBJ2-3; D uncertain. The CDR3 contains 15 residues. V was clipped by 1 base and J by 7 bases, with 15 bases between them. Germline assignment: CDR1 SGHAT and CDR2 FQNNGV. CDR3 in DNA: TGTGCCAGCAGCTTAGCTGGAGACGGGTCGAATACGCAGTATTTT. The encoded protein is CASSLAGDGSNTQYF.

This chain uses TRBV29-1 with TRBJ2-2, with D unclear. In germline, CDR1 is SQVTM, CDR2 ANQGSEA. This CDR3 comprises 15 residues. Deletions cut 7 bases from V and 0 bases from J, with 15 bases between. In nucleotides, the CDR3 is TGCAGCGCCTCAGAGACTGTACCGAACACCGGGGAGCTGTTTTTT. This encodes CSASETVPNTGELFF.

The chain carries TRBV30 and TRBJ2-3, with 10 nucleotides matching TRBD2. Trimming at V came to 3 bases and at J to 10 bases, leaving 10 bases not matched to a gene. The germline V gene encodes CDR1 GTSNPN and CDR2 SVGIG (reference sequence). This CDR3 is built from 14 residues. In DNA form, the CDR3 reads TGTGCCTGGAGAAGCGGGGGGGCGGAGAGGGCGCAGTATTTT. Residues: CAWRSGGAERAQYF.

V usage is TRBV4-2 and J usage is TRBJ1-1, with D possibly TRBD1 on 5 matching bases. V was pared by 6 bases and J by 12 bases, with 20 bases between. Germline CDR1 and CDR2: LGHNA and YNFKEQ. This CDR3 is built from 13 residues. The DNA of the CDR3 is TGTGCCAGCAGACCAAGGGGTGAACTCGTCACTTTCTTT. Its translation: CASRPRGELVTFF.

The chain combines TRBV13 with TRBJ1-2, with 7 bases aligning to TRBD1. Germline V gene data show CDR1 as PRHDT and CDR2 as FYEKMQ (reference sequence). This CDR3 region has 13 residues. With 1 base clipped from V and 7 bases from J, the junction kept 3 bases outside the gene matches. CDR3 loop: CASSLVAGGGYTF. The CDR3 DNA reads as TGTGCCAGCAGCTTAGTTGCAGGGGGTGGCTACACCTTC.

The chain uses TRBV2 and TRBJ2-5; possibly TRBD1 for D (6 bases). The CDR3 sequence is 13 residues long. V was cut by 6 bases and J by 1 base, with 9 bases left in between. Germline V lookup: CDR1 SNHLY, CDR2 FYNNEI. The CDR3 spells CASSSGVQETQYF. Here the CDR3 DNA reads TGTGCCAGCAGCTCAGGGGTCCAAGAGACCCAGTACTTC.